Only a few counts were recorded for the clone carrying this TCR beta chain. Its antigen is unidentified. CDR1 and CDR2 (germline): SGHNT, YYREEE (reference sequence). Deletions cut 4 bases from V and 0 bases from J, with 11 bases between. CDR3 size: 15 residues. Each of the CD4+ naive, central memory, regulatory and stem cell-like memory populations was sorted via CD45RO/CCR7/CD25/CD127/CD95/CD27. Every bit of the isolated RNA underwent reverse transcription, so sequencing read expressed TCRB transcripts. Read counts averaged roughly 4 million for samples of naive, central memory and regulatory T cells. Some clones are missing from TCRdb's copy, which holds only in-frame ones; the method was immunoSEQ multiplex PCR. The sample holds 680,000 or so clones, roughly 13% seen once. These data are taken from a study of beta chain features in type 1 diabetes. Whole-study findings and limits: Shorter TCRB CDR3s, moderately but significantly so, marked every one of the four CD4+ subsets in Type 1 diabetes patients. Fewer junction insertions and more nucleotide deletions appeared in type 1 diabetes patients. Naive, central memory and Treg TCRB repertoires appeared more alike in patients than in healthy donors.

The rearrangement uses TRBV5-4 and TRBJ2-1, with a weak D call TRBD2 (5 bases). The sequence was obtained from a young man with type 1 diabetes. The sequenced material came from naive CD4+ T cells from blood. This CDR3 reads CASSTDWSSYNEQFF. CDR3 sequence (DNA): TGTGCCAGCAGCACGGACTGGAGCTCCTACAATGAGCAGTTCTTC.